The clone carrying this TCR beta chain was recorded many times. Its antigen remains unknown. The ends were cut back, 5 bases at V and 5 bases at J, with 6 bases in the middle. The CDR3 spans 11 residues. Germline CDR1 GTSNPN, CDR2 SVGIG (reference sequence). This record belongs to a study of T-cell reconstitution after alpha-beta-depleted transplantation in children. As it was prepared, the TCRbeta library received unique molecular identifiers. TCRdb re-called the PCR reads with MiXCR, one entry per CDR3 protein. The sample includes approximately 490,000 distinct CDR3 sequences, under 12% of them seen just once. Study-level findings and limits: From surviving recipient T cells and thymic progenitors came the high day-60 TCRbeta diversity observed in some patients. When one year had passed after transplant, most T-cell counts and diversity came from newly produced T cells.

Material: PBMCs, obtained before TCRalphabeta/CD19-depleted stem cell transplant. V and J are TRBV30 and TRBJ2-2, with D unresolved. The clonotype was recovered from a child aged 2-15 years with inherited bone marrow failure, due to receive a stem cell transplant. CDR3 bases: TGTGCCTGGCATCGGACCGGGGAGCTGTTTTTT. This codes for CAWHRTGELFF.